The clone carrying this TCR beta chain was detected ten times or more. This specimen comes from a study of T-cell reconstitution after alpha-beta-depleted transplantation in children. Germline CDR1 SEHNR, CDR2 FQNEAQ (reference sequence). Trimming removed 5 bases from V and 5 bases from J; junction bases left unmatched: 9. The CDR3 is made up of 14 amino acids. A TCRbeta library incorporating unique molecular identifiers was prepared. TCRdb used MiXCR to reprocess the PCR reads, holding one entry per CDR3 protein. This sample has 17,000 or so distinct CDR3 sequences; 9.5% to 15% occur once, and the top ten carry over 55%.

The source is a boy in the first two years of life who had a stem cell transplant for Wiskott-Aldrich syndrome, so the T cells may come from the graft donor. The input for sequencing was PBMCs, mostly from graft donor cells, taken 180 days after TCRalphabeta/CD19-depleted stem cell transplant. The rearrangement links TRBV7-9 to TRBJ2-7; TRBD1 matches at 7 bases. DNA of the CDR3: TGTGCCAGCAGCCTAGACAGGGAAATCGACGAGCAGTACTTC. Amino acids: CASSLDREIDEQYF. Based on the CDR3 plus reference TRBV7-9 and TRBJ2-7, the full variable domain is DTGVSQNPRHKITKRGQNVTFRCDPISEHNRLYWYRQTLGQGPEFLTYFQNEAQLEKSRLLSDRFSAERPKGSFSTLEIQRTEQGDSAMYLCASSLDREIDEQYFGPGTRLTVT.